The clone carrying this T cell receptor (beta chain) was recorded only once. This specimen comes from a study of blood T cell repertoires in COVID-19. Followed longitudinally, the Seattle patients had been enrolled during active infection. TCRdb's table, derived via immunoSEQ multiplex PCR, lists solely in-frame clones and lacks some. The sample holds fewer than 300,000 clones, about 85% seen once. There are 14 residues in the CDR3. Germline V lookup: CDR1 MDHEN, CDR2 SYDVKM. The junction had 6 bases not matched to a gene; V was cut back by 5 bases and J by 6 bases. Specimen: peripheral blood. The origin of this receptor is a human donor with COVID-19, enrolled during active disease. The donor label of this sample is uncertain. The chain recombines TRBV28 with TRBJ1-2; 10 nucleotides line up with TRBD1. CDR3 DNA sequence: TGTGCCAGCAGTACATCGACAGGGGGCGATGGCTACACCTTC. Translated: CASSTSTGGDGYTF.